These 17 T cell receptor beta chains came from one sample sequenced in a study of T-cell memory formation after mild COVID-19. MiXCR, applied by TCRdb to the 5' RACE reads, yields one record per CDR3 protein. Of approximately 260,000 distinct CDR3 sequences in the sample, around 15% are singletons; the top ten hold around 3.4%. The source material was PBMCs or a T cell subset sorted from them (not recorded which). The receptors were sampled from a man younger than 30 who had mild COVID-19 (a few samples of this study predate the infection). Cell type and time point are not known.

This clonotype occurred a few times. The chain combines TRBV12-3 or TRBV12-4 with TRBJ2-3; 13 positions match TRBD2. This CDR3 contains 17 residues. J gave up 1 base and V 5 bases, and 6 bases lay outside the gene matches. CDR3 in DNA: TGTGCCAGCAGTGAACTAGCGGGGGGGTGGGGCACAGATACGCAGTATTTT. This translates into CASSELAGGWGTDTQYF.

This clonotype was observed a handful of times. This chain links TRBV5-4 with TRBJ2-6, with D perhaps TRBD1 (5 bases). Germline CDR1 is SGHNT and CDR2 is YYREEE (reference sequence). Trimming stripped 1 base from V and 3 bases from J, with 14 bases between. The CDR3 runs to 17 residues. The CDR3 loop reads CASSLIWDQGGANVLTF. The CDR3 region has the DNA TGTGCCAGCAGCTTGATATGGGATCAGGGTGGGGCCAACGTCCTGACTTTC.

The table lists this clonotype with a few counts. The chain recombines TRBV6-2 or TRBV6-3 with TRBJ1-1, with D unclear. The CDR3 has 12 residues. CDR1 and CDR2 (germline): MNHEY, SVGEGT. Trimming removed 7 bases at V and 8 bases at J, with 14 bases between. In DNA, the CDR3 is TGTGCCAGCAAAGCCCGCAGCGGGGAAGCTTTCTTT. Translated, it gives CASKARSGEAFF.

The chain's CDR3 is CSASQTGEGEKLFF. The CDR3 nucleotides are TGCAGTGCTTCCCAGACAGGGGAGGGAGAAAAACTGTTTTTT. The chain joins TRBV20-1 to TRBJ1-4; 8 bases fit TRBD1. After removal of 5 bases from V and 8 bases from J, the junction contained 10 bases not matched to a gene. The V gene's germline CDR1 is DFQATT and CDR2 SNEGSKA (reference sequence). The CDR3 contains 14 residues.

This clonotype appeared a few times. V is TRBV7-2 and J is TRBJ2-7; 8 bases match TRBD1. In germline, CDR1 is SGHTA, CDR2 FQGNSA. CDR3 length: 14 amino acids. J was trimmed by 4 bases and V by 5 bases; bases with no gene match: 7. The CDR3 loop is CASSHGQGWYEQYF. Written as DNA, the CDR3 is TGTGCCAGCAGCCACGGACAGGGTTGGTACGAGCAGTACTTC.

This clonotype was found once. V is TRBV24-1 and J is TRBJ2-3; TRBD1 agrees at 7 bases. Germline CDR1 KGHDR, CDR2 SFDVKD. The CDR3 spans 16 residues. The ends lost 5 bases at V and 0 bases at J; junction bases unmatched: 7. The CDR3, as DNA: TGTGCCACCAGTGCCGTACCGGGACAGAGCACAGATACGCAGTATTTT. Its translation is CATSAVPGQSTDTQYF.

The chain couples TRBV9 to TRBJ2-5, with 7 bases aligning to TRBD2. J lost 7 bases, V lost 0 bases, and 3 bases had no gene match. Per the germline V gene, CDR1 is SGDLS and CDR2 is YYNGEE. This CDR3 comprises 13 residues. CDR3 DNA: TGTGCCAGCAGCGTAGGGGACTACACGACCCAGTACTTC. This translates into CASSVGDYTTQYF.

The sample holds many counts of this clonotype. This rearrangement joins TRBV2 to TRBJ2-4; D is unresolved. V gave up 6 bases and J gave up 0 bases, with 9 bases separating them. The germline V gene has CDR1 SNHLY and CDR2 FYNNEI. The CDR3 length is 14 residues. The CDR3 sequence is CASRGLLAKNIQYF. The CDR3 DNA is TGTGCCAGCAGAGGATTGTTAGCCAAAAACATTCAGTACTTC.

The rearrangement uses TRBV7-2 and TRBJ2-3; possible D gene TRBD2, 6 bases. The V gene lost 5 bases and the J gene lost 4 bases, with 22 bases spanning the gap. The CDR3 is 17 amino acids. CDR1 SGHTA and CDR2 FQGNSA come from the germline V gene. The CDR3 nucleotides read TGTGCCAGCAGCCCCTGGGACTGGTCACGAGCGGCAGATACGCAGTATTTT. This codes for CASSPWDWSRAADTQYF.

The CDR3 reads CASSYTGTGFYEQYF. The CDR3 coding sequence is TGTGCCAGCAGTTACACCGGGACAGGGTTCTACGAGCAGTACTTC. The gene calls are TRBV6-5 and TRBJ2-7; 9 nucleotides line up with TRBD1. J lost 3 bases, V lost 2 bases, and 5 bases had no gene match. In germline, CDR1 is MNHEY, CDR2 SVGAGI. The CDR3 has 15 residues.

The J gene is TRBJ2-3, the V gene TRBV5-1; D gene uncertain. Trimming cost V 0 bases and J 0 bases, with 17 bases left between them. CDR3 size: 18 residues. CDR1 SGHRS and CDR2 YFSETQ come from the germline V gene. The CDR3 region has the DNA TGCGCCAGCAGCTTGGGCGGTAGCCGAGCATCTAGCACAGATACGCAGTATTTT. Residues: CASSLGGSRASSTDTQYF.

This clonotype was seen at least ten times. The CDR3 sequence is CASSLRVQSTDTQYF. The CDR3 bases are TGTGCCAGCAGCTTAAGGGTCCAGAGCACAGATACGCAGTATTTT. This chain connects TRBV7-2 to TRBJ2-3; D is unresolved. Trimming removed 2 bases at V and 0 bases at J, with 9 bases between. The length of the CDR3 is 15 residues. CDR1 SGHTA and CDR2 FQGNSA come from the germline V gene.

The chain recombines TRBV7-2 with TRBJ1-6, with D possibly being TRBD1 (6 bases). The CDR3 loop spans 15 amino acids. From germline, CDR1 is SGHTA and CDR2 FQGNSA. V was pared by 6 bases and J by 7 bases, with 16 bases between. The CDR3 reads CASSSQGIGNSPLHF. CDR3 bases: TGTGCCAGCAGTTCACAGGGTATTGGGAATTCACCCCTCCACTTT.

CDR3 DNA: TGTGCCAGCAGCCATGGCAGGGATTGGAGCACAGATACGCAGTATTTT. It specifies CASSHGRDWSTDTQYF. The J gene is TRBJ2-3, the V gene TRBV7-9; D may be TRBD1 (5 bases). The germline V and J ends were trimmed by 5 bases and 0 bases, with 15 bases remaining between them. The CDR3 length is 16 residues. Per the germline V gene, CDR1 is SEHNR and CDR2 is FQNEAQ (reference sequence).

The V gene is TRBV7-9, the J gene TRBJ1-1, with D uncertain. V lost 0 bases and J 4 bases, leaving 12 bases between the germline ends. The CDR3 contains 15 residues. The germline CDR1 and CDR2 sequences are SEHNR and FQNEAQ (reference sequence). The CDR3 spells CASSLASTSRTEAFF. CDR3 nucleotide sequence: TGTGCCAGCAGCTTAGCCTCCACATCCCGCACTGAAGCTTTCTTT.

This clonotype occurred many times. The J gene is TRBJ1-1, the V gene TRBV12-3 or TRBV12-4; 7 nucleotides agree with TRBD1. Trimming at V came to 4 bases and at J to 11 bases, leaving 7 bases not matched to a gene. The CDR3 has 12 amino acids. Here the CDR3 reads CASSYTTGLAFF. The CDR3, as DNA: TGTGCCAGCAGTTATACGACAGGGCTGGCTTTCTTT.

The chain employs TRBV2 and TRBJ1-1, with no clear D. Germline CDR1 is SNHLY and CDR2 is FYNNEI. V was pared by 4 bases and J by 5 bases, with 11 bases between. The CDR3 sequence is 13 residues long. The CDR3 coding sequence is TGTGCCAGCAGTGTGGGAGGGATGACTGAAGCTTTCTTT. Its protein is CASSVGGMTEAFF.